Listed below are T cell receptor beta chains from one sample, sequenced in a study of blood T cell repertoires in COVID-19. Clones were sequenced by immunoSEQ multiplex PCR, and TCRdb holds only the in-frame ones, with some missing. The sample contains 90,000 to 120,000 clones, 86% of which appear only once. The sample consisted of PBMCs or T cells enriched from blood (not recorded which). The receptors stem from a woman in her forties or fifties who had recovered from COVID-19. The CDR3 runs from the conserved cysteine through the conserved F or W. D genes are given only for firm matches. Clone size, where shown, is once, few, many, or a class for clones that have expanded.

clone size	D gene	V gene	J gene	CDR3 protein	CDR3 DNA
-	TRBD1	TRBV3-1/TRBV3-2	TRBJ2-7	CASSLHPGQGYEQYF	TGTGCCAGCAGCCTACATCCGGGACAGGGCTACGAGCAGTACTTC
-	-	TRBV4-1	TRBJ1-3	CASSQDQSGRSGNTIYF	TGCGCCAGCAGCCAAGATCAAAGTGGGAGATCTGGAAACACCATATATTTT
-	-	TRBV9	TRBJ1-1	CASSPDSRMTFF	TGTGCCAGCAGCCCAGACTCCCGTATGACTTTCTTT
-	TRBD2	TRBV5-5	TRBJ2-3	CASSSIAGGSTDTQYF	TGTGCCAGCAGCTCTATAGCGGGAGGGTCCACAGATACGCAGTATTTT
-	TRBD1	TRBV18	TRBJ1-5	CASSPGTGGNEPQHF	TGTGCCAGCTCGCCCGGGACAGGGGGTAACGAGCCCCAGCATTTT
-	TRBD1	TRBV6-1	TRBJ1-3	CASSEGQGRNTIYF	TGTGCCAGCAGTGAAGGACAGGGGAGAAACACCATATATTTT
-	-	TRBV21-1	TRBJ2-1	CASSKASRSYNEQFF	TGTGCCAGCAGCAAGGCTAGCCGCTCCTACAATGAGCAGTTCTTC
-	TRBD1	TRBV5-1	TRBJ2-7	CASSSRTGSTNEQYF	TGCGCCAGCAGCTCAAGGACAGGGTCGACAAACGAGCAGTACTTC
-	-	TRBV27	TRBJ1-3	CASSPDPGSFIIYF	TGTGCCAGCAGTCCAGATCCCGGGAGCTTTATCATATATTTT
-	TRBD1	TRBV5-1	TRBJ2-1	CASTKLDRDNNEQFF	TGCGCCAGTACAAAATTAGACAGGGACAACAATGAGCAGTTCTTC
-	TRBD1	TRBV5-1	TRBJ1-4	CASSYAQGDLRPTNEKLFF	TGCGCCAGCAGCTACGCTCAGGGGGATTTAAGACCAACTAATGAAAAACTGTTTTTT
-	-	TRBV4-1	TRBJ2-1	CASSQEGGGSYNEQFF	TGCGCCAGCAGCCAAGAGGGGGGAGGATCCTACAATGAGCAGTTCTTC
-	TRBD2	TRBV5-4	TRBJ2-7	CASSSPGLAGEEQYF	TGTGCCAGCAGCTCACCGGGACTAGCGGGAGAAGAGCAGTACTTC
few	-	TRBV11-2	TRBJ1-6	CASSLENSPLHF	TGTGCCAGCAGCTTGGAGAATTCACCCCTCCACTTT
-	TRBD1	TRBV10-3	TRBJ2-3	CAISAQGAGEDTQYF	TGTGCCATCAGTGCTCAGGGGGCGGGTGAGGATACGCAGTATTTT
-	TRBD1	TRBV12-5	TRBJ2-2	CASAPGQGGTGELFF	TGTGCTAGTGCTCCGGGACAGGGGGGGACCGGGGAGCTGTTTTTT
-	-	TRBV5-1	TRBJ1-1	CASSDTGNTEAFF	TGCGCCAGCAGTGACACAGGAAACACTGAAGCTTTCTTT
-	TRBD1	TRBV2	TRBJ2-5	CASAGTGGLGTQYF	TGTGCCAGTGCCGGGACAGGGGGCCTCGGGACCCAGTACTTC
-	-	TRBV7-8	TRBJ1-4	CASSRKGGNEKLFF	TGTGCCAGCAGCCGTAAGGGAGGAAATGAAAAACTGTTTTTT
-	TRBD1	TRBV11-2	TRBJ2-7	CASSLPTGNYEQYF	TGTGCCAGCAGCTTACCGACAGGGAACTACGAGCAGTACTTC
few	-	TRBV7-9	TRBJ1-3	CATHWGAGNTIYF	TGTGCCACCCACTGGGGGGCTGGAAACACCATATATTTT
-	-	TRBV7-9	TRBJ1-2	CASSLGRVDGYTF	TGTGCCAGCAGCTTAGGCAGGGTGGATGGCTACACCTTC
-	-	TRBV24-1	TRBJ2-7	CATSDLTGQIGYEQYF	TGTGCCACCAGTGATTTGACAGGGCAAATCGGTTACGAGCAGTACTTC
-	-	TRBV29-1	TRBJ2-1	CSVSSPSYNEQFF	TGCAGCGTTTCGTCCCCTTCCTACAATGAGCAGTTCTTC
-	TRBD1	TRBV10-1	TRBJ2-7	CASSDPGGKDEQYF	TGCGCCAGCAGTGACCCAGGGGGCAAAGACGAGCAGTACTTC
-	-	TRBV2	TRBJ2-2	CASRDSSNTGELFF	TGTGCCAGCAGGGACAGTTCGAACACCGGGGAGCTGTTTTTT
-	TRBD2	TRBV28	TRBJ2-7	CASSQLAASYEQYF	TGTGCCAGCAGCCAACTAGCGGCCTCCTACGAGCAGTACTTC
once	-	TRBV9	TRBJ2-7	CASSPAAGYEQYF	TGTGCCAGCAGCCCGGCGGCTGGCTACGAGCAGTACTTC
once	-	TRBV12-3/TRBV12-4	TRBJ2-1	CASSFYLNEQFF	TGTGCCAGCAGTTTTTACTTGAATGAGCAGTTCTTC
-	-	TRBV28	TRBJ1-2	CASSSVQINYGYTF	TGTGCCAGCAGTTCGGTACAGATTAACTATGGCTACACCTTC
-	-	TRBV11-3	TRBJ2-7	CASSRGIPYEQYF	TGTGCCAGCAGCCGGGGAATCCCCTACGAGCAGTACTTC